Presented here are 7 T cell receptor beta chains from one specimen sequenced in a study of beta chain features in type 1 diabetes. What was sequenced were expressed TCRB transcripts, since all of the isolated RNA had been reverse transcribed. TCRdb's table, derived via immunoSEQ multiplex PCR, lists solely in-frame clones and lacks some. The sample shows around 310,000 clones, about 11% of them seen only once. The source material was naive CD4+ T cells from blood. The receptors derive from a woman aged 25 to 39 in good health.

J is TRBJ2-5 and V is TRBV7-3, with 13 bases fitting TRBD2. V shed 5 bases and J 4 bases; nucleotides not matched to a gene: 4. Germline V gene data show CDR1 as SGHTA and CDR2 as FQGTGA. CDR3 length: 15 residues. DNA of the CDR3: TGTGCCAGCAGCCAACTAGCGGGAGGGGGAGAGACCCAGTACTTC. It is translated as CASSQLAGGGETQYF.

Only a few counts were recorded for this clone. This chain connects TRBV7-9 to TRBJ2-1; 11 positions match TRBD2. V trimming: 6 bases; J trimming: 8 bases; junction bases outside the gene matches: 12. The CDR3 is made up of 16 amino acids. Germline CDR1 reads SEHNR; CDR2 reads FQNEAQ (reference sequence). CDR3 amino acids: CASRPRTSGLGDEQFF. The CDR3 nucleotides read TGTGCCAGCAGGCCCCGGACTAGCGGGTTGGGGGATGAGCAGTTCTTC. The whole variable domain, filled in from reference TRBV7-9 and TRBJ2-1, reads DTGVSQNPRHKITKRGQNVTFRCDPISEHNRLYWYRQTLGQGPEFLTYFQNEAQLEKSRLLSDRFSAERPKGSFSTLEIQRTEQGDSAMYLCASRPRTSGLGDEQFFGPGTRLTVL.

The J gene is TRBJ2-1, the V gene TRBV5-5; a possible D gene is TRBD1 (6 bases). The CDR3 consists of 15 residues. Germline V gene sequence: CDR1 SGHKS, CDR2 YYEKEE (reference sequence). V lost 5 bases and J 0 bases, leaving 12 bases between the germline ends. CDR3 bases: TGTGCCAGCAGATCGCAGGGGAGCTCCTACAATGAGCAGTTCTTC. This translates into CASRSQGSSYNEQFF.

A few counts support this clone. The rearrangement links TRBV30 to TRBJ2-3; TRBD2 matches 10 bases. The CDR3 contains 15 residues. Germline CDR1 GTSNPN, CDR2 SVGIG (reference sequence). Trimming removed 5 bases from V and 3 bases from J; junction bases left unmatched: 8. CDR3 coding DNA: TGTGCCTGGGAACCGGGACTAGCGCGGACAGATACGCAGTATTTT. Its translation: CAWEPGLARTDTQYF.

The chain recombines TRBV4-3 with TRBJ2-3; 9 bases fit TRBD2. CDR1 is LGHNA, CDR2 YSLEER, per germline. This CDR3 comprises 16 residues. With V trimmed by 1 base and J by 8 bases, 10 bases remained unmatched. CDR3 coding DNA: TGCGCCAGCAGCCAAGGTCGGCGGGAGGGCCTGGCTACGCAGTATTTT. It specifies CASSQGRREGLATQYF.

CDR3 in amino acids: CAWTSRDYSYEQYF. CDR3 nucleotide sequence: TGTGCCTGGACAAGCCGGGACTACTCCTACGAGCAGTACTTC. The chain employs TRBV30 and TRBJ2-7; the match to TRBD2 covers 7 bases. V dropped 4 bases and J dropped 0; count of bases not matched to a gene: 6. The CDR3 contains 14 residues. Germline V gives CDR1 GTSNPN, CDR2 SVGIG (reference sequence).

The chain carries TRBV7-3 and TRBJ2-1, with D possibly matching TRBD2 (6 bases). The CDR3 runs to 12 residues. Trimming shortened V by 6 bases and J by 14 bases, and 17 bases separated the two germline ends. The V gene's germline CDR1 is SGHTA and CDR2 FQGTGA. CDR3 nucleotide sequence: TGTGCCAGCAGGGGTAATGACCGGAGGGAGTTCTTC. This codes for CASRGNDRREFF.